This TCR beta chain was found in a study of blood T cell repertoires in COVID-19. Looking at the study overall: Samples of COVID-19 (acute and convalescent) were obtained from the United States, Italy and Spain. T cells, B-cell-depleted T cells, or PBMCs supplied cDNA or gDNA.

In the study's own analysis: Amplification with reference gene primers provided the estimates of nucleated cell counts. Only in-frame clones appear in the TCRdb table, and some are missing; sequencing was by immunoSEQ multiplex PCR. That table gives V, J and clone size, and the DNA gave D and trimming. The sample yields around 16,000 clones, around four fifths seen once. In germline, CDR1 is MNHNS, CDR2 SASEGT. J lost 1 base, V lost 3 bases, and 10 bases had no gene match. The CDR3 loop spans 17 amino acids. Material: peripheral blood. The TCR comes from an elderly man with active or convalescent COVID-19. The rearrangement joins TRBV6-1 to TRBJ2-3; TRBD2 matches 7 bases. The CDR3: CASSEAVAGVGTDTQYF. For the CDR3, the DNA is TGTGCCAGCAGTGAGGCGGTCGCGGGGGTAGGCACAGATACGCAGTATTTT.